This is a list of T cell receptor beta chains from one sample in a study of T cell responses to AZD1222 COVID-19 vaccine. Sequenced by immunoSEQ multiplex PCR; TCRdb stores in-frame clones only, minus some. The sample consists of some 99,000 clones, roughly 86% of them appearing once. The sequencing used peripheral blood, collected 28 days after the second AZD1222 dose. The receptor set was obtained from an adult who received the AZD1222 COVID-19 vaccine. The CDR3 runs from the conserved cysteine through the conserved F or W. The order of the fields is D gene, J gene, V gene, clone size, CDR3 DNA, CDR3 protein. D genes are given only for firm matches. Not every row has a clone size; where given, it reads once, few, many or a size class.

d_call: .; j_call: TRBJ2-1; v_call: TRBV12-3/TRBV12-4; clone_size: .; cdr3_nt: TGTGCCAGCAGTTTTTTTAGCGGCAATGAGCAGTTCTTC; cdr3_aa: CASSFFSGNEQFF
d_call: TRBD2; j_call: TRBJ2-3; v_call: TRBV29-1; clone_size: .; cdr3_nt: TGCAGCGTTACAACGGACGGGGGGGCAGGAAGCCCAGATACGCAGTATTTT; cdr3_aa: CSVTTDGGAGSPDTQYF
d_call: .; j_call: TRBJ2-5; v_call: TRBV29-1; clone_size: .; cdr3_nt: TGCAGCGCTAAAGCTACGGGGTCGGAGACCCAGTACTTC; cdr3_aa: CSAKATGSETQYF
d_call: .; j_call: TRBJ2-6; v_call: TRBV7-6; clone_size: .; cdr3_nt: TGTGCCAGCAGCTTATATAGGGAGGTCTCTGGGGCCAACGTCCTGACTTTC; cdr3_aa: CASSLYREVSGANVLTF
d_call: TRBD1; j_call: TRBJ1-4; v_call: TRBV18; clone_size: .; cdr3_nt: TGTGCCAGCTCACCTGGGACAGCAAATGAAAAACTGTTTTTT; cdr3_aa: CASSPGTANEKLFF
d_call: .; j_call: TRBJ1-5; v_call: TRBV2; clone_size: .; cdr3_nt: TGTGCCAGCAGTGAAAATTGGGGATCTCAGCCCCAGCATTTT; cdr3_aa: CASSENWGSQPQHF
d_call: .; j_call: TRBJ1-4; v_call: TRBV9; clone_size: once; cdr3_nt: TGTGCCAGCAGCGTGACAGCAACTAATGAAAAACTGTTTTTT; cdr3_aa: CASSVTATNEKLFF
d_call: TRBD1; j_call: TRBJ1-5; v_call: TRBV28; clone_size: .; cdr3_nt: TGTGCCAGCAGCCAGACTACGGGACAGGGGCTATACCAGCCCCAGCATTTT; cdr3_aa: CASSQTTGQGLYQPQHF
d_call: .; j_call: TRBJ2-1; v_call: TRBV7-6; clone_size: .; cdr3_nt: TGTGCCAGCAGCTTAGCTACTGTGGGGCGGGGTGGAACCTACAATGAGCAGTTCTTC; cdr3_aa: CASSLATVGRGGTYNEQFF
d_call: .; j_call: TRBJ1-1; v_call: TRBV5-1; clone_size: .; cdr3_nt: TGCGCCAGCAGCCCGGTGGGGAGTAACACTGAAGCTTTCTTT; cdr3_aa: CASSPVGSNTEAFF
d_call: TRBD1; j_call: TRBJ1-2; v_call: TRBV30; clone_size: .; cdr3_nt: TGTGCCTGGAGAACGGACAGGGGATCTTTCGGCTACACCTTC; cdr3_aa: CAWRTDRGSFGYTF
d_call: .; j_call: TRBJ2-5; v_call: TRBV24-1; clone_size: .; cdr3_nt: TGTGCCACCAGACCCGTTAATAATAAACAAGAAGAGACCCAGTACTTC; cdr3_aa: CATRPVNNKQEETQYF
d_call: .; j_call: TRBJ1-3; v_call: TRBV5-1; clone_size: .; cdr3_nt: TGCGCCAGCAGCTTCGGGAGTACTGGAAACACCATATATTTT; cdr3_aa: CASSFGSTGNTIYF
d_call: .; j_call: TRBJ1-1; v_call: TRBV30; clone_size: .; cdr3_nt: TGTGCCTGGAGTCGGGTCACTGAAGCTTTCTTT; cdr3_aa: CAWSRVTEAFF
d_call: .; j_call: TRBJ1-1; v_call: TRBV7-9; clone_size: .; cdr3_nt: TGTGCCAGCAGCTTGGCCTTGGGACATTTGAACACTGAAGCTTTCTTT; cdr3_aa: CASSLALGHLNTEAFF
d_call: TRBD1; j_call: TRBJ2-5; v_call: TRBV7-9; clone_size: .; cdr3_nt: TGTGCCAGCAGCTGGACAGGGGAAGAGACCCAGTACTTC; cdr3_aa: CASSWTGEETQYF
d_call: .; j_call: TRBJ1-5; v_call: TRBV3-1/TRBV3-2; clone_size: .; cdr3_nt: TGTGCCAGCAGCCAAGATGGGGGGGCATGGCAGCCCCAGCATTTT; cdr3_aa: CASSQDGGAWQPQHF
d_call: .; j_call: TRBJ2-3; v_call: TRBV7-2; clone_size: .; cdr3_nt: TGTGCCAGCAGCTCAGACTACCTAAGCACAGATACGCAGTATTTT; cdr3_aa: CASSSDYLSTDTQYF
d_call: .; j_call: TRBJ1-3; v_call: TRBV3-1/TRBV3-2; clone_size: .; cdr3_nt: TGTGCCAGCAGCCAAGTGGGATCCAAGGGAAACACCATATATTTT; cdr3_aa: CASSQVGSKGNTIYF
d_call: .; j_call: TRBJ1-3; v_call: TRBV7-2; clone_size: .; cdr3_nt: TGTGCCAGCAGCTTAGCGGGGGGGGCGTCAGGAAACACCATATATTTT; cdr3_aa: CASSLAGGASGNTIYF
d_call: .; j_call: TRBJ2-1; v_call: TRBV30; clone_size: .; cdr3_nt: TGTGCCTGGAGTGCCCGGACCTACAATGAGCAGTTCTTC; cdr3_aa: CAWSARTYNEQFF
d_call: .; j_call: TRBJ2-3; v_call: TRBV7-8; clone_size: .; cdr3_nt: TGTGCCAGCAGCAAAGGGGTTCCAGATACGCAGTATTTT; cdr3_aa: CASSKGVPDTQYF
d_call: .; j_call: TRBJ1-1; v_call: TRBV19; clone_size: .; cdr3_nt: TGTGCCAGTAGTATGGGGACACTCCAAATGATGGCTTTCTTT; cdr3_aa: CASSMGTLQMMAFF
d_call: .; j_call: TRBJ1-1; v_call: TRBV23-1; clone_size: .; cdr3_nt: TGCGCCAGCAGTCAATCCCCACCTTCCGGGACCCCGAACACTGAAGCTTTCTTT; cdr3_aa: CASSQSPPSGTPNTEAFF
d_call: TRBD2; j_call: TRBJ2-1; v_call: TRBV5-1; clone_size: .; cdr3_nt: TGCGCCAGCAGCCCCCTAGCGGGAGGGCCAGAAACTAACAATGAGCAGTTCTTC; cdr3_aa: CASSPLAGGPETNNEQFF
d_call: TRBD1; j_call: TRBJ1-4; v_call: TRBV5-1; clone_size: .; cdr3_nt: TGCGCCAGCAGCAAACAGGGGTGGAATGAAAAACTGTTTTTT; cdr3_aa: CASSKQGWNEKLFF
d_call: TRBD2; j_call: TRBJ2-1; v_call: TRBV27; clone_size: .; cdr3_nt: TGTGCCAGCAGGGGGCCGGGACTAGCGCATTACAATGAGCAGTTCTTC; cdr3_aa: CASRGPGLAHYNEQFF
d_call: .; j_call: TRBJ2-2; v_call: TRBV5-1; clone_size: .; cdr3_nt: TGCGCCAGCAGCCCTCAGGGTTTAAACACCGGGGAGCTGTTTTTT; cdr3_aa: CASSPQGLNTGELFF
d_call: .; j_call: TRBJ1-6; v_call: TRBV7-9; clone_size: .; cdr3_nt: TGTGCCAGCAGCTTAGTTGACCATGCCAATTCACCCCTCCACTTT; cdr3_aa: CASSLVDHANSPLHF
d_call: .; j_call: TRBJ2-3; v_call: TRBV2; clone_size: .; cdr3_nt: TGTGCCAGCAGTTGGTATGAGCGAGATACGCAGTATTTT; cdr3_aa: CASSWYERDTQYF
d_call: TRBD1; j_call: TRBJ1-2; v_call: TRBV2; clone_size: .; cdr3_nt: TGTGCCAGCCCTCAAGGACAGGGCTTAGGGGGTGGCTACACCTTC; cdr3_aa: CASPQGQGLGGGYTF
d_call: TRBD2; j_call: TRBJ2-1; v_call: TRBV27; clone_size: .; cdr3_nt: TGTGCCAGCAGGTGGGGACTAGCGGGATATAGTAATGAGCAGTTCTTC; cdr3_aa: CASRWGLAGYSNEQFF
d_call: TRBD2; j_call: TRBJ2-2; v_call: TRBV24-1; clone_size: .; cdr3_nt: TGTGCCACCAGTGAGCGGGGGGCCGGGGAGCTGTTTTTT; cdr3_aa: CATSERGAGELFF
d_call: .; j_call: TRBJ1-2; v_call: TRBV15; clone_size: .; cdr3_nt: TGTGCCACCAGCAGAGATACGGACGGATACTATGGCTACACCTTC; cdr3_aa: CATSRDTDGYYGYTF
d_call: .; j_call: TRBJ1-6; v_call: TRBV19; clone_size: once; cdr3_nt: TGTGCCAGTACCCCGCTAATTCAGGGAAATTCACCCCTCCACTTT; cdr3_aa: CASTPLIQGNSPLHF
d_call: TRBD1; j_call: TRBJ1-4; v_call: TRBV5-1; clone_size: .; cdr3_nt: TGCGCCAGCAGCTTAACCGGGACAGGGCTCGAAAAACTGTTTTTT; cdr3_aa: CASSLTGTGLEKLFF
d_call: .; j_call: TRBJ2-5; v_call: TRBV6-6; clone_size: .; cdr3_nt: TGTGCCAGCAGGGGACCGCACCGGGGGCCAGGGGAGACCCAGTACTTC; cdr3_aa: CASRGPHRGPGETQYF
d_call: TRBD1; j_call: TRBJ1-2; v_call: TRBV9; clone_size: .; cdr3_nt: TGTGCCAGCAGCGCGACAGGGGTCCCCTATGGCTACACCTTC; cdr3_aa: CASSATGVPYGYTF
d_call: .; j_call: TRBJ2-1; v_call: TRBV9; clone_size: .; cdr3_nt: TGTGCCAGCAGCGTACTTACTGAATGGGATGAGCAGTTCTTC; cdr3_aa: CASSVLTEWDEQFF
d_call: TRBD2; j_call: TRBJ2-5; v_call: TRBV19; clone_size: .; cdr3_nt: TGTGCCAGTAGTACTACTAGCGGGAGAGAGACCCAGTACTTC; cdr3_aa: CASSTTSGRETQYF
d_call: .; j_call: TRBJ2-7; v_call: TRBV10-1; clone_size: .; cdr3_nt: TGCGCCAGCAGTGATTCCCCCAGGGGCTACGAGCAGTACTTC; cdr3_aa: CASSDSPRGYEQYF
d_call: .; j_call: TRBJ1-3; v_call: TRBV4-2; clone_size: .; cdr3_nt: TGTGCCAGCAGCCAAGGGTCAGGGTACACTGGAAACACCATATATTTT; cdr3_aa: CASSQGSGYTGNTIYF